The 17 T cell receptor beta chains reported below all come from one sample, sequenced in a study of blood T cell repertoires in COVID-19. Repertoires were generated with immunoSEQ multiplex PCR, while TCRdb's copy carries only in-frame clones and drops some. The sample has roughly 260,000 clones, approximately 90% seen once. Sequenced material: peripheral blood. The receptors originated from a man aged 60 to 75 who had recovered from COVID-19.

The chain is built from TRBV27 and TRBJ2-2; TRBD2 aligns across 8 bases. V lost 7 bases, J lost 7 bases, and 14 bases stayed unmatched. CDR1 MNHEY and CDR2 SMNVEV come from the germline V gene (reference sequence). The CDR3 sequence is 16 residues long. CDR3 region: CASTISRGAGNGELFF. CDR3 sequence (DNA): TGTGCCAGCACCATATCGCGGGGGGCTGGAAACGGGGAGCTGTTTTTT.

The chain links TRBV6-6 to TRBJ2-7; 10 nucleotides align to TRBD1. Germline assignment: CDR1 MNHNY and CDR2 SVGAGI (reference sequence). V trimming: 7 bases; J trimming: 3 bases; junction bases outside the gene matches: 6. CDR3 size: 14 residues. The CDR3 here is CASKPGQGYYEQYF. CDR3 bases: TGTGCCAGCAAACCGGGACAGGGGTACTACGAGCAGTACTTC.

This clone was observed a handful of times. The rearrangement links TRBV6-2 or TRBV6-3 to TRBJ2-5; D unresolved. The CDR3 is made up of 14 amino acids. From germline, CDR1 is MNHEY and CDR2 SVGEGT. Trimming took off 0 bases at V and 2 bases at J, with 7 bases between the two ends. CDR3 sequence (DNA): TGTGCCAGCAGTTACTCGCCAGCGCAAGAGACCCAGTACTTC. This codes for CASSYSPAQETQYF.

This chain uses TRBV6-5 with TRBJ2-1; TRBD1 matches at 8 bases. Germline values: CDR1 MNHEY, CDR2 SVGAGI. V shed 8 bases and J 15 bases; nucleotides not matched to a gene: 15. The CDR3 contains 13 residues. CDR3 sequence reads: CASGWELDRGRFF. Written as DNA, the CDR3 is TGTGCCAGCGGCTGGGAACTCGACAGGGGTCGGTTCTTC.

V and J are TRBV2 and TRBJ2-3; 11 nucleotides match TRBD2. Germline-derived CDR1 and CDR2 are SNHLY and FYNNEI. The CDR3 sequence is 15 residues long. Trimming at V came to 5 bases and at J to 3 bases, leaving 4 bases not matched to a gene. This CDR3 is CASSLAGGRTDTQYF. DNA for the CDR3: TGTGCCAGCAGTCTAGCGGGGGGCCGGACAGATACGCAGTATTTT.

For the CDR3, the DNA is TGTGCCACCAGTGATTTCACTAGCGGGGGGGCTGGAGATACGCAGTATTTT. It specifies CATSDFTSGGAGDTQYF. The rearrangement links TRBV24-1 to TRBJ2-3; 13 nucleotides align to TRBD2. Germline-derived CDR1 and CDR2 are KGHDR and SFDVKD. This CDR3 is built from 17 residues. V lost 1 base and J lost 5; bases outside the gene matches: 5.

The chain couples TRBV28 to TRBJ1-1; 7 positions agree with TRBD1. The germline CDR1 and CDR2 sequences are MDHEN and SYDVKM. Trimming at V came to 7 bases and at J to 9 bases, leaving 8 bases not matched to a gene. This CDR3 spans 12 amino acids. Here the CDR3 reads CASIEKDRKAFF. CDR3 bases: TGTGCCAGCATCGAAAAGGACAGGAAAGCTTTCTTT.

The chain has TRBV7-2 and TRBJ2-7, with D possibly TRBD2 on 6 matching bases. The CDR3 totals 15 residues. V dropped 3 bases and J dropped 5 bases, with 17 bases sitting between them. The germline gives CDR1 SGHTA, CDR2 FQGNSA. CDR3 nucleotides: TGTGCCAGCAGCTTTGGAGTGGGGGGTATTGACGAGCAGTACTTC. Translated, it gives CASSFGVGGIDEQYF.

The chain couples TRBV5-5 to TRBJ1-1; D remains ambiguous. This CDR3 is 15 amino acids long. Per germline, CDR1 SGHKS and CDR2 YYEKEE (reference sequence). V was trimmed by 0 bases and J by 6 bases, leaving 15 bases between them. Here the CDR3 reads CASSLVGSGVAEAFF. The CDR3 coding sequence is TGTGCCAGCAGCTTGGTTGGGAGCGGAGTCGCTGAAGCTTTCTTT. Filled out from reference TRBV5-5 and TRBJ1-1, the complete variable domain reads DAGVTQSPTHLIKTRGQQVTLRCSPISGHKSVSWYQQVLGQGPQFIFQYYEKEERGRGNFPDRFSARQFPNYSSELNVNALLLGDSALYLCASSLVGSGVAEAFFGQGTRLTVV.

V is TRBV21-1 and J is TRBJ2-2; the table's TRBD1 call for D was not verified on the DNA. TRBV21-1 is designated a pseudogene. The CDR3 contains 15 residues. The CDR3 DNA is TGTGCCAGCAGCAATACTGGGCCGAACACCGGGGAGCTGTTTTTT. Its translation is CASSNTGPNTGELFF.

V is TRBV5-1 and J is TRBJ2-1, with D perhaps matching TRBD2 (6 bases). Germline V gene data show CDR1 as SGHRS and CDR2 as YFSETQ. Trimming removed 0 bases from V and 7 bases from J, with 17 bases in between. The CDR3 totals 16 residues. As DNA, the CDR3 is TGCGCCAGCAGCTTGGCCGGGGGATTGCCGGGTAATGAGCAGTTCTTC. Protein: CASSLAGGLPGNEQFF.

The chain links TRBV5-8 to TRBJ2-1, with 7 bases that match TRBD1. Unmatched junction bases numbered 10, after V lost 4 bases and J lost 9 bases. The CDR3 consists of 14 residues. Looked up from germline, CDR1 is SGHTS and CDR2 is YDEGEE. The CDR3 DNA follows: TGTGCCAGCAGCATGTTGACAGGGATAGGTGAGCAGTTCTTC. This codes for CASSMLTGIGEQFF.

The genes are TRBV5-1 and TRBJ1-4, with 9 nucleotides matching TRBD1. The ends lost 4 bases at V and 7 bases at J; junction bases unmatched: 8. The CDR3 runs 15 residues. Germline V gives CDR1 SGHRS, CDR2 YFSETQ. The CDR3 bases are TGCGCCAGCAGCCCCGGACAGGGGATAGCTGAAAAACTGTTTTTT. Its translation is CASSPGQGIAEKLFF. Full variable domain (remainder filled in from reference TRBV5-1 and TRBJ1-4): KAGVTQTPRYLIKTRGQQVTLSCSPISGHRSVSWYQQTPGQGLQFLFEYFSETQRNKGNFPGRFSGRQFSNSRSEMNVSTLELGDSALYLCASSPGQGIAEKLFFGSGTQLSVL.

This clone was seen a handful of times. The chain links TRBV7-9 to TRBJ1-5; D is undetermined. Germline V gene lookup returns CDR1 SEHNR and CDR2 FQNEAQ (reference sequence). V was clipped by 0 bases and J by 2 bases, with 8 bases between them. CDR3 size: 15 residues. The CDR3 DNA is TGTGCCAGCAGCTTAGCGTCGCAGGGCAATCAGCCCCAGCATTTT. The encoded protein is CASSLASQGNQPQHF.

This clone was counted once. V gene TRBV13 combines with J gene TRBJ1-3; D unclear. Trimming took 6 bases from V and 2 from J, leaving 23 bases between them. Germline V CDR1 and CDR2: PRHDT, FYEKMQ (reference sequence). This CDR3 spans 18 amino acids. Here the CDR3 reads CASRGSLGLPNPGNTIYF. CDR3 in DNA: TGTGCCAGCAGGGGTTCCCTCGGACTCCCGAACCCTGGAAACACCATATATTTT.

The CDR3 here is CASSYVGRETQYF. The CDR3 DNA sequence: TGTGCCAGCAGTTACGTGGGGCGAGAGACCCAGTACTTC. The V gene is TRBV6-2 or TRBV6-3, the J gene TRBJ2-5; weak D call: TRBD1 (5 bases). The CDR3 runs 13 residues. Germline loops: CDR1 MNHEY, CDR2 SVGEGT. V lost 2 bases and J lost 4, with 8 bases in between.

The chain employs TRBV5-1 and TRBJ2-7; 7 nucleotides line up with TRBD2. The length of the CDR3 is 15 residues. J lost 7 bases, V lost 0 bases, and 10 bases had no gene match. Germline V gene sequence: CDR1 SGHRS, CDR2 YFSETQ. Here the CDR3 reads CASSLDRPLGGEQYF. The CDR3 nucleotides are TGCGCCAGCAGCTTGGACAGGCCTCTCGGGGGGGAGCAGTACTTC.